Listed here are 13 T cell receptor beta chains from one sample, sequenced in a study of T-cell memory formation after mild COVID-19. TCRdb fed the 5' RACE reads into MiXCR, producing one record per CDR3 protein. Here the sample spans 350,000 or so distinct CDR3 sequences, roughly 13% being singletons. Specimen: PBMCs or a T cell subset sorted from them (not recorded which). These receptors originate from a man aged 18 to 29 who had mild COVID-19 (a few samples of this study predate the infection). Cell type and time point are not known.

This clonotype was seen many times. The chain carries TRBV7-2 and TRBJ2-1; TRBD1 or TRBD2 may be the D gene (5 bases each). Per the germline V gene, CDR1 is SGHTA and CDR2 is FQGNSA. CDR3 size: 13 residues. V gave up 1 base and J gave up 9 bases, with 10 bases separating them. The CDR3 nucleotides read TGTGCCAGCAGCTTAGGACGGGGCAGTGAGCAGTTCTTC. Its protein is CASSLGRGSEQFF.

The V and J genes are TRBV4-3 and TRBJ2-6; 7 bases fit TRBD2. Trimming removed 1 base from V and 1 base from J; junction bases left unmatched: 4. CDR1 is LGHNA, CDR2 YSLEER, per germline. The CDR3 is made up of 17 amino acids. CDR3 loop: CASSQARLASGANVLTF. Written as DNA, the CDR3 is TGCGCCAGCAGCCAAGCCCGACTAGCTTCTGGGGCCAACGTCCTGACTTTC.

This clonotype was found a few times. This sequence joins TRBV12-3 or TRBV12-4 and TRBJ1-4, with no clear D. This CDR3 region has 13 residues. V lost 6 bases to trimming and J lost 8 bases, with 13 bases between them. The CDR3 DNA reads TGTGCCAGCAGCTTCCTTGGAGGGGAAAAACTGTTTTTT. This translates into CASSFLGGEKLFF.

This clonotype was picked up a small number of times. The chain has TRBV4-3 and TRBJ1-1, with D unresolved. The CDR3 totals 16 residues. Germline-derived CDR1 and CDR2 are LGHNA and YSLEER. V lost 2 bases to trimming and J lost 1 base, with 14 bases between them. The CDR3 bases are TGCGCCAGCAGCCAAAAAAGACTGGGAGGGAACACTGAAGCTTTCTTT. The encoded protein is CASSQKRLGGNTEAFF.

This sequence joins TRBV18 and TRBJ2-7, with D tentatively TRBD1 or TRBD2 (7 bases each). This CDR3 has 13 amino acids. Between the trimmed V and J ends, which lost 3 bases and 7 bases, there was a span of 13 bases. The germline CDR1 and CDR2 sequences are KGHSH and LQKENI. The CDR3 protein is CASSPRQGGEQYV. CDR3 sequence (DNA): TGTGCCAGCTCACCCCGGCAGGGGGGGGAGCAGTACGTC.

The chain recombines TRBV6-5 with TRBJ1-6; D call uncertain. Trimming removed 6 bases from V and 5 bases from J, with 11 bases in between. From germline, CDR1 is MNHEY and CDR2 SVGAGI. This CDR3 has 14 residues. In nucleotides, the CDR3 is TGTGCCAGCAGCCCCTCCTGGAATAATTCACCCCTCCACTTT. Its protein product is CASSPSWNNSPLHF.

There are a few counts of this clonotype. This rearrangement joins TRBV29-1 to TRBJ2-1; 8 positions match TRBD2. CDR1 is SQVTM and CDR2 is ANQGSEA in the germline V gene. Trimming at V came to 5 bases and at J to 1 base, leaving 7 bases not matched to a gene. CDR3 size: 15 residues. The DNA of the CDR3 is TGCAGCGTTTGGTCGGGGGGGGGGTCCTACAATGAGCAGTTCTTC. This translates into CSVWSGGGSYNEQFF.

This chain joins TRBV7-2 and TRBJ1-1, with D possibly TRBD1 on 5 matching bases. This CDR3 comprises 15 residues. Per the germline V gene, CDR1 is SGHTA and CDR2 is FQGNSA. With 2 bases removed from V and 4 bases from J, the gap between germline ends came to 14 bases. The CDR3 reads CASSLWGGAVTEAFF. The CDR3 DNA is TGTGCCAGCAGCTTATGGGGCGGGGCGGTCACTGAAGCTTTCTTT.

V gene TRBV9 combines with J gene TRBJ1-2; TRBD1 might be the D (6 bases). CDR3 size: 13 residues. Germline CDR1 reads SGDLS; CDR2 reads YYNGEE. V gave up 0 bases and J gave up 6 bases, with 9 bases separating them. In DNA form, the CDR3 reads TGTGCCAGCAGCGTAGGGGACAACGATGGCTACACCTTC. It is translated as CASSVGDNDGYTF.

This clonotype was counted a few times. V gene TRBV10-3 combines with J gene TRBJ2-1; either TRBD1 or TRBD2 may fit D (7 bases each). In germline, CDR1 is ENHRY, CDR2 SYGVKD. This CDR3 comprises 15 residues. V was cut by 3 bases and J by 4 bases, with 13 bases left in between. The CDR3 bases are TGTGCCATCAGTGAAGGGCAGGGGGGGTACAATGAGCAGTTCTTC. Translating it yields CAISEGQGGYNEQFF.

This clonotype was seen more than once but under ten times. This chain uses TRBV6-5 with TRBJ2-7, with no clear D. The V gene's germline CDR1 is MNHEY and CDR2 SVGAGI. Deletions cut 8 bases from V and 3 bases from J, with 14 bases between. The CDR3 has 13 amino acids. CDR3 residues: CASARTESYEQYV. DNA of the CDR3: TGTGCCAGCGCGCGGACGGAGAGCTACGAGCAGTACGTC.

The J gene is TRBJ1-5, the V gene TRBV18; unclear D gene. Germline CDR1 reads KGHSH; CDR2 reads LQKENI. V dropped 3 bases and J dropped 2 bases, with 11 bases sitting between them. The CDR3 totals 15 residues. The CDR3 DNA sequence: TGTGCCAGCTCACCGTCAGACGGCCGCAATCAGCCCCAGCATTTT. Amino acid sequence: CASSPSDGRNQPQHF. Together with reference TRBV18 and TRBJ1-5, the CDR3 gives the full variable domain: NAGVMQNPRHLVRRRGQEARLRCSPMKGHSHVYWYRQLPEEGLKFMVYLQKENIIDESGMPKERFSAEFPKEGPSILRIQQVVRGDSAAYFCASSPSDGRNQPQHFGDGTRLSIL.

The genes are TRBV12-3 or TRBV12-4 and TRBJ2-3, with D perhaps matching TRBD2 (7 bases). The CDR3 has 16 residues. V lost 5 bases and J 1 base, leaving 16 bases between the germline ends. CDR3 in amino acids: CASSLDWGGGTDTQYF. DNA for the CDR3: TGTGCCAGCAGTCTTGATTGGGGGGGCGGCACAGATACGCAGTATTTT.